This T cell receptor (beta chain) was sequenced in a study of monozygotic twins with cystic fibrosis. Study results and limitations: Median Simpson clonality of approximately 0.01 suggested naive T cells predominated. Nucleotide-identical clonotype sharing was significantly higher within monozygotic CF twin pairs than between unrelated CF individuals. J usage was most co-twin-similar in 8 of 16 pairs, V in 13. Age, concordance and disease severity did not associate with shared CDR3 numbers.

Repertoires were generated with immunoSEQ multiplex PCR, while TCRdb's copy carries only in-frame clones and drops some. The repertoire holds about 20,000 clones, with around nine tenths as singletons. As regards this clone: Its matching antigen is unknown.

Trimming left V 2 bases short and J 10 bases short, with 17 bases between. This CDR3 is built from 14 residues. Germline CDR1 reads MDHEN; CDR2 reads SYDVKM. This chain uses TRBV28 with TRBJ1-2; D is unresolved. This clonotype was sampled from a young woman with cystic fibrosis. Sequencing was carried out using blood. This CDR3 is CASSLVWRPMDYTF. In DNA form, the CDR3 reads TGTGCCAGCAGTTTAGTTTGGAGACCCATGGACTACACCTTC.